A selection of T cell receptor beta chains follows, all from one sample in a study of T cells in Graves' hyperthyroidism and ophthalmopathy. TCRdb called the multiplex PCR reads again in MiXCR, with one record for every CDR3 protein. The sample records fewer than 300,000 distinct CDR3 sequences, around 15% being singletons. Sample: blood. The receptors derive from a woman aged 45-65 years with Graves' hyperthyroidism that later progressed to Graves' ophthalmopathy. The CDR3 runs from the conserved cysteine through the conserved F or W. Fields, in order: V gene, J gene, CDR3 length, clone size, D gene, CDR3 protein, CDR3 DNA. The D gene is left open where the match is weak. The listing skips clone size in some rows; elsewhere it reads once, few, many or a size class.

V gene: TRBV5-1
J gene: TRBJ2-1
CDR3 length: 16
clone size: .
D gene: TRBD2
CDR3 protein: CASSPWERGDNNEQFF
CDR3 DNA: TGCGCCAGCAGCCCCTGGGAGCGGGGTGATAACAATGAGCAGTTCTTC

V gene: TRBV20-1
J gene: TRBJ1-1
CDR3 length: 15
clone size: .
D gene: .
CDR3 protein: CSARDRRDLYTEAFF
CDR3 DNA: TGCAGTGCTCGTGATCGCCGGGACCTTTACACTGAAGCTTTCTTT

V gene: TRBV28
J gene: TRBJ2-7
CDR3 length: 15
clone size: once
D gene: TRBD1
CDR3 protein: CASTSRRTGAYEQYF
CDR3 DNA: TGTGCCAGCACCTCGCGCCGGACAGGAGCCTACGAGCAGTACTTC

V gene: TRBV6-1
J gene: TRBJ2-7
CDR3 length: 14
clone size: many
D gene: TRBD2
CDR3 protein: CASSESGRDYEQYF
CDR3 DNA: TGTGCCAGCAGCGAGAGCGGGAGGGACTACGAGCAGTACTTC

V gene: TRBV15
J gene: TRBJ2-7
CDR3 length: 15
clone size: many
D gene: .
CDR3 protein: CATSSFAGGTYEQYF
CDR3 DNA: TGTGCCACCAGCAGTTTTGCAGGAGGGACCTACGAGCAGTACTTC

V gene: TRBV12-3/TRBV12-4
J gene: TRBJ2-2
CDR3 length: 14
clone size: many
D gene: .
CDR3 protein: CAYRGTENTGELFF
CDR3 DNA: TGTGCCTATCGCGGGACGGAAAACACCGGGGAGCTGTTTTTT

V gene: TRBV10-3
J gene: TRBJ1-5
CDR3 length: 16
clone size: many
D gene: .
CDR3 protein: CAISESRPGVAQPQHF
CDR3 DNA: TGTGCCATCAGTGAGTCCCGCCCCGGGGTTGCTCAGCCCCAGCATTTT

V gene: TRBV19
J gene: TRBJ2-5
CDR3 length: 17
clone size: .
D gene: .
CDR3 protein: CASSILFGTAAQETQYF
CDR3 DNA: TGTGCCAGTAGTATTCTGTTTGGGACGGCGGCCCAAGAGACCCAGTACTTC

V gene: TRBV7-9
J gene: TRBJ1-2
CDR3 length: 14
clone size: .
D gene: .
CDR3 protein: CASSLSQFNYGYTF
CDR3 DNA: TGTGCCAGCAGCTTAAGTCAGTTCAACTATGGCTACACCTTC

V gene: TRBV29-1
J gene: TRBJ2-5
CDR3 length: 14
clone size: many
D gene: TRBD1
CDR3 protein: CSADRGRWEETQYF
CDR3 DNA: TGCAGCGCCGACAGGGGGCGGTGGGAAGAGACCCAGTACTTC

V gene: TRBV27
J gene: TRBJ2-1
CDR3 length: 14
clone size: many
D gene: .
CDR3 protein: CASRHLLGDNEQFF
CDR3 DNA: TGTGCCAGCAGGCACCTACTAGGGGACAATGAGCAGTTCTTC

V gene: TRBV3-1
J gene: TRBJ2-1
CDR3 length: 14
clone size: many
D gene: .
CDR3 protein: CASSTGLTYNEQFF
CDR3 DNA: TGTGCCAGCAGTACAGGGCTAACCTACAATGAGCAGTTCTTC

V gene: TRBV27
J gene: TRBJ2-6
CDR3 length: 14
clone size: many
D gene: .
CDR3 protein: CASSPGTGANVLTF
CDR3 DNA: TGTGCCAGCAGTCCCGGGACTGGGGCCAACGTCCTGACTTTC

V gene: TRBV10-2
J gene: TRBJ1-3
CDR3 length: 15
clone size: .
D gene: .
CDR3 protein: CATSRDSVNGNTIYF
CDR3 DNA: TGCGCCACCTCCCGGGATTCGGTTAATGGAAACACCATATATTTT

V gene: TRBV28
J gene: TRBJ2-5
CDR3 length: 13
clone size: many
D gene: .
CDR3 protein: CASSWVGVGAQYF
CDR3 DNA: TGTGCCAGCAGTTGGGTTGGGGTTGGGGCCCAGTACTTC

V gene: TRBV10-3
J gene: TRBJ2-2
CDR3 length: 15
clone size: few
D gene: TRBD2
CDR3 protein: CAISNLAGGHGELFF
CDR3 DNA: TGTGCCATCAGTAATCTAGCGGGAGGCCACGGGGAGCTGTTTTTT

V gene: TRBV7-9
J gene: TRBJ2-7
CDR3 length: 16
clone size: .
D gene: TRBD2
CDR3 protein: CASNLPGLAGVNEQYF
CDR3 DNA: TGTGCCAGCAACTTACCTGGACTAGCGGGAGTCAATGAGCAGTACTTC

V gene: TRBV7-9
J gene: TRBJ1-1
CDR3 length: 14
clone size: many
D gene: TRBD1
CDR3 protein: CASSLGQTNTEAFF
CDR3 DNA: TGTGCCAGCAGCTTGGGACAGACGAACACTGAAGCTTTCTTT

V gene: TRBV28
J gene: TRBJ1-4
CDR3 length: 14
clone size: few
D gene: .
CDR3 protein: CASRGGLRDEKLFF
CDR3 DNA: TGTGCCAGCCGAGGGGGGCTTAGGGATGAAAAACTGTTTTTT

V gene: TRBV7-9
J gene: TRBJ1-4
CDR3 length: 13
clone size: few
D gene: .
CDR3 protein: CASSLSTNEKLFF
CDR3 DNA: TGTGCCAGCAGCTTAAGCACTAATGAAAAACTGTTTTTT

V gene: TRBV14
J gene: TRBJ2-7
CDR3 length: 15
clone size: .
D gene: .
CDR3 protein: CASSSFRGRRNEQYF
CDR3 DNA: TGTGCCAGCAGCTCCTTTAGGGGGAGACGAAACGAGCAGTACTTC

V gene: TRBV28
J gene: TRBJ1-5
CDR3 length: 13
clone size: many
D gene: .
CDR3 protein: CASSLGRPGPQHF
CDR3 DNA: TGTGCCAGCAGTTTAGGACGGCCGGGGCCCCAGCATTTT